This TCR beta chain was retrieved from a study of Ad26.COV2.S vaccination and SARS-CoV-2 variants. Study background: The COV1001 Ad26.COV2.S trial arm included the donor. Once or twice, 56 days apart, Ad26.COV2.S was delivered intramuscularly.

Regarding treatment: some 20 received Ad26.COV2.S at low or high dose, single or two shots; 5 received placebo; per-sample allocation not given. Samples came from day 63 after the first vaccine or placebo injection. Whoever gave the sample was an adult aged 18-55 years in Boston. Germline V gene data show CDR1 as LNHDA and CDR2 as SQIVND (reference sequence). This CDR3 region has 14 residues. The ends lost 4 bases at V and 5 bases at J; junction bases unmatched: 6. Assay used: immunoSEQ multiplex PCR; TCRdb lists only in-frame clones, some missing. The sample lists 350,000 to 450,000 clones; about 85% were seen once.

This specimen was peripheral blood, taken in a trial of Ad26.COV2.S vaccine versus placebo. The sequence was obtained from a person aged 18-60 years who received the Ad26.COV2.S COVID-19 vaccine or a placebo. The chain is built from TRBV19 and TRBJ2-5, with 8 bases aligning to TRBD1. The DNA for the CDR3 is TGTGCCAGTAGTAAGCAGAGACAGGGGGAGACCCAGTACTTC. It translates to CASSKQRQGETQYF.